This T cell receptor beta chain originates from a study of T cell responses to AZD1222 COVID-19 vaccine. A single count supports this clone. The protocol was immunoSEQ multiplex PCR, while the TCRdb copy is restricted to in-frame clones and leaves out a portion. Found here are more than 140,000 clones, more than 80% of them singletons; the top ten hold under 3.5%. Germline loops: CDR1 MNHEY, CDR2 SVGAGI. CDR3 length: 12 residues. V dropped 6 bases and J dropped 6 bases, with 9 bases sitting between them. Sequencing was performed on peripheral blood, taken on day 0 of AZD1222 vaccination. The chain uses TRBV6-5 and TRBJ1-5, with D tentatively TRBD1 (5 bases). This receptor was taken from an adult in good health. CDR3 region: CASSAGFQPQHF. DNA for the CDR3: TGTGCCAGCAGCGCAGGGTTTCAGCCCCAGCATTTT.